This TCR beta chain was found in a study of cytotoxic CD8 clonotypes in ibrutinib-treated CLL (dated by TCRdb to about 2021). Regarding the complete study: The cohort was composed of about a dozen relapsed/refractory and approximately 16 treatment-naive patients; IGHV unmutated status was identified in some 17 patients. On average, each sample had some 250,000 productive templates and about 89,000 productive rearrangements. Samples at response were collected after a median of 12 months of treatment, with a range of about 6 to 36 months. Every remission and progressive disease sample was obtained while ibrutinib was still being received by the patients. Responses were partial in roughly 24 patients and complete in 2; after median 68 months follow-up, roughly 14 stayed in remission and about twelve progressed. Cryopreserved peripheral blood mononuclear cells were obtained before treatment, at response, and at either sustained remission or disease progression. Of the approximately 86 participants in the trial, about two dozen had longitudinal samples available. What the research found in general, with its limitations: Public clonotypes were rare and either shrank or stayed stable during treatment, and the rise in clonality at ibrutinib response reflected expansion of private clonotypes. An increase in clonality was observed at ibrutinib response, with clonality remaining stable during sustained remission and falling back toward baseline at progression. At baseline, clonality was higher than in age-matched healthy donors and showed a strong correlation with circulating CD8+ T-cell counts. Sampling times were not matched between patients in sustained remission and patients whose disease was progressing, and lymph node repertoires were not examined.

Including cysteine and phenylalanine, the CDR3 has 15 amino acids. Kept here is only the CDR3 DNA, which spans 45 bases and is read in frame from base 1. Trimming accounts for 1 base at V and 2 bases at J, while the number of junction bases matched to no gene is 2. Reading the germline V gene gives CDR1 SGHTA and CDR2 FQGNSA. What the time point label conveys for this sample: approximately 25 months on ibrutinib. For TCR beta library preparation, about 1.8 micrograms of genomic DNA were isolated from cryopreserved PBMCs. Longitudinal blood samples from CLL patients on ibrutinib monotherapy were analyzed using high-throughput TCR beta sequencing. The patients were enrolled in a single-center, open-label phase 2 trial of ibrutinib monotherapy. For this clone: Its target antigen remains unknown. There are no base qualities to consult, and no much larger clone falls within one base.

Each clonotype received, on average, about 9.7x coverage in deep resolution sequencing performed on a MiSeq, where the target depth lay between 1 in 1 million and 1 in 200,000 T cells. The immunoSEQ hsTCRB Kit was used to generate the TCR beta libraries. The paper's data handling went like this. The data were analyzed with ImmunoSEQ Analyzer and ImmunoSEQ Data Assistant, and V, D and J gene assignments followed IMGT definitions. Clonality, which ranges from 0 to 1, was calculated by subtracting the normalized Shannon entropy of productive rearrangement frequencies from one. Only overrepresented clonotypes making up at least 0.05% of each patient's repertoire were included in the public clonotype analysis. Fewer than 15 repertoires from age-matched healthy donors, obtained from immuneACCESS, served as clonality controls. Held by TCRdb, this immuneACCESS table contains in-frame sequences only and omits some clones. Under half of the omission traces to an unresolved V gene where checked; the cause of the rest is unknown. That table furnishes V, J and clone size, whereas the DNA furnished D and trimming. Across this sample there are roughly 150,000 clones, with approximately 84% seen only once. The biggest ten clones account for 4.6% of the sample.

Here the chain combines TRBV7-2 and TRBJ1-5; 7 central nucleotides agree with TRBD1. This specimen consisted of PBMCs, obtained after 24 months of ibrutinib treatment. The sequence was collected from a human donor with chronic lymphocytic leukemia. The CDR3 in this case is CASSLEGGGNQPQHF. The nucleotide sequence reads as follows: TGTGCCAGCAGCTTAGAAGGGGGCGGCAATCAGCCCCAGCATTTT.